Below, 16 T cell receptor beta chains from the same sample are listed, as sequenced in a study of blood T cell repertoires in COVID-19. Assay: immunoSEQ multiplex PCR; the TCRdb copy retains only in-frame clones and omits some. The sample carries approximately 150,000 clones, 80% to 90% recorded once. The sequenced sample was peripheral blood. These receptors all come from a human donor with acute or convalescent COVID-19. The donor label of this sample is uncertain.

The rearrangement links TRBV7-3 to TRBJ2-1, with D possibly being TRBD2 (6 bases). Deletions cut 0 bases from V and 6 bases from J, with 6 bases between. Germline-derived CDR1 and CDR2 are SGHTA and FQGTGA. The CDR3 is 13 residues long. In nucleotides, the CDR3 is TGTGCCAGCAGCTTAACGGGGGGCAATGAGCAGTTCTTC. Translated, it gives CASSLTGGNEQFF.

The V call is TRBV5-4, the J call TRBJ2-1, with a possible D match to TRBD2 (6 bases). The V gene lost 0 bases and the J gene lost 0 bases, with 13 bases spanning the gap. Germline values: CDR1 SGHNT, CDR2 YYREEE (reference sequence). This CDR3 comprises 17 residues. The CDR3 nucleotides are TGTGCCAGCAGCTTGGAAGCGGGCGCGAGCTCCTACAATGAGCAGTTCTTC. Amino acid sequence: CASSLEAGASSYNEQFF.

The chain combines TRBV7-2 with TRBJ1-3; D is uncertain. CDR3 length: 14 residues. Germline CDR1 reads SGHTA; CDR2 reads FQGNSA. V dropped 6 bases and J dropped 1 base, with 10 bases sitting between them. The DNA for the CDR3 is TGTGCCAGCAGGTACAGCGGGTCTGGAAACACCATATATTTT. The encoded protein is CASRYSGSGNTIYF.

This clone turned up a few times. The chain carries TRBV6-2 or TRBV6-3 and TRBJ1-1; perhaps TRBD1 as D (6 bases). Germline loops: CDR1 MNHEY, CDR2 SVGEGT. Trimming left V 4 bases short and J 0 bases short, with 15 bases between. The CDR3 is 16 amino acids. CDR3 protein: CASSSPPPGVNTEAFF. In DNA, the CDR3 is TGTGCCAGCAGTTCCCCCCCGCCAGGGGTGAACACTGAAGCTTTCTTT.

The CDR3 nucleotides read TGTGCCAGCAGCCAACTGATCGATATGGACAGTTACAATGAGCAGTTCTTC. Its translation is CASSQLIDMDSYNEQFF. The chain links TRBV4-2 to TRBJ2-1, with D maybe TRBD1 (6 bases). Trimming took 2 bases from V and 4 from J, leaving 18 bases between them. This CDR3 has 17 residues. Germline V CDR1 and CDR2: LGHNA, YNFKEQ.

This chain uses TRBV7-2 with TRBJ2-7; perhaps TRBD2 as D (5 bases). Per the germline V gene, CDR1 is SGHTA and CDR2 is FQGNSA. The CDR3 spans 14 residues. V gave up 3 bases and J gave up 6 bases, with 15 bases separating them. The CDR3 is CASSLGDSFSEQYV. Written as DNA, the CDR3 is TGTGCCAGCAGCTTGGGAGACTCCTTCTCCGAGCAGTACGTC.

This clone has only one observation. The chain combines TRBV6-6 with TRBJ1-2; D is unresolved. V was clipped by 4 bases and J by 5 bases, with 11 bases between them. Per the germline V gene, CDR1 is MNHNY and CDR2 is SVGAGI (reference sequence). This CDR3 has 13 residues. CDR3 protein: CASSSGLIYGYTF. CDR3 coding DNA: TGTGCCAGCAGTTCCGGTCTTATTTATGGCTACACCTTC.

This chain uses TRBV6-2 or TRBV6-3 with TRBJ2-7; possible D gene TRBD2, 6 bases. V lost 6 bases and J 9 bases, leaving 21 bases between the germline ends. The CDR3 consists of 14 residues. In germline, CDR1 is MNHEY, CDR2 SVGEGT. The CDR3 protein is CASSRAGPSPVQYV. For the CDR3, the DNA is TGTGCCAGCAGCCGAGCGGGCCCAAGCCCTGTGCAGTACGTC.

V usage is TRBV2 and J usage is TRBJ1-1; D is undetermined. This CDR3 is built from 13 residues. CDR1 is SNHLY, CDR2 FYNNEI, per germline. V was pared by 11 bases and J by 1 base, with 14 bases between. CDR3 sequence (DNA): TGTGCCGGTGAATCGATTAGGAACACTGAAGCTTTCTTT. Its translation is CAGESIRNTEAFF. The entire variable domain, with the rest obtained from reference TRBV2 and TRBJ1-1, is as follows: EPEVTQTPSHQVTQMGQEVILRCVPISNHLYFYWYRQILGQKVEFLVSFYNNEISEKSEIFDDQFSVERPDGSNFTLKIRSTKLEDSAMYFCAGESIRNTEAFFGQGTRLTVV.

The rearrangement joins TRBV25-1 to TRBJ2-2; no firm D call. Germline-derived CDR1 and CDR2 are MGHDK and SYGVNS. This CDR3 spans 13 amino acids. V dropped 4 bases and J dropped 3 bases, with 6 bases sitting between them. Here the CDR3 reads CASSGRDTGELFF. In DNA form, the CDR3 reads TGTGCCAGCAGTGGTCGGGACACCGGGGAGCTGTTTTTT. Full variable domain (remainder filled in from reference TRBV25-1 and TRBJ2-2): EADIYQTPRYLVIGTGKKITLECSQTMGHDKMYWYQQDPGMELHLIHYSYGVNSTEKGDLSSESTVSRIRTEHFPLTLESARPSHTSQYLCASSGRDTGELFFGEGSRLTVL.

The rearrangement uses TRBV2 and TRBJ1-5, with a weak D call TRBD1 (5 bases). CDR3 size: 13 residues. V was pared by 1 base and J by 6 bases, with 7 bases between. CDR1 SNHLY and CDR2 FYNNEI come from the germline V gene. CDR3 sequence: CASSEGRGQPQHF. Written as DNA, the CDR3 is TGTGCCAGCAGTGAAGGGAGGGGTCAGCCCCAGCATTTT.

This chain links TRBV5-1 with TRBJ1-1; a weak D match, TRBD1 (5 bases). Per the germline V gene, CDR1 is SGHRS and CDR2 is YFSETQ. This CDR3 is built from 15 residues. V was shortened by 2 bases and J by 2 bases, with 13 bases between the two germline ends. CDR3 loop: CASSLVFQGNTEAFF. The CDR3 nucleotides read TGCGCCAGCAGCTTAGTCTTCCAGGGTAACACTGAAGCTTTCTTT.

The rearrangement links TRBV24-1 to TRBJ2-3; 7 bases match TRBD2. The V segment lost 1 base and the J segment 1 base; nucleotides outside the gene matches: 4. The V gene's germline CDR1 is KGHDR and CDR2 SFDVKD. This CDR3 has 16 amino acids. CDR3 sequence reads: CATSDLSGIGTDTQYF. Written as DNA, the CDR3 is TGTGCCACCAGTGATTTAAGCGGGATAGGCACAGATACGCAGTATTTT.

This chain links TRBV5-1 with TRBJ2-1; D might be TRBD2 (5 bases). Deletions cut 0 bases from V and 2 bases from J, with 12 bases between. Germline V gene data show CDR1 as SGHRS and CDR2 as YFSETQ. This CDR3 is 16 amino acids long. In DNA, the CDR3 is TGCGCCAGCAGCTTGGTTGAGCGGTACCCCTACAATGAGCAGTTCTTC. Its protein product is CASSLVERYPYNEQFF.

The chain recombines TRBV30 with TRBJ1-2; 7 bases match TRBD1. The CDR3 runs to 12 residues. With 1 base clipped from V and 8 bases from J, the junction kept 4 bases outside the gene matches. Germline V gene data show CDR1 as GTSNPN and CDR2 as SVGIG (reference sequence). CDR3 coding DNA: TGTGCCTGGAGTGGGACAGGTTTGGGCTACACCTTC. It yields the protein CAWSGTGLGYTF.

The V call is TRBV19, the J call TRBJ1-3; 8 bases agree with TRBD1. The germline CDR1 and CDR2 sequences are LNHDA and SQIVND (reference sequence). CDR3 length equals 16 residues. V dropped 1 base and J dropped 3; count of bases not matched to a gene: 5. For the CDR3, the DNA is TGTGCCAGTAGTATAGGGACAGGGTTTTTTGGAAACACCATATATTTT. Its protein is CASSIGTGFFGNTIYF. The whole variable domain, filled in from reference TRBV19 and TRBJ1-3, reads DGGITQSPKYLFRKEGQNVTLSCEQNLNHDAMYWYRQDPGQGLRLIYYSQIVNDFQKGDIAEGYSVSREKKESFPLTVTSAQKNPTAFYLCASSIGTGFFGNTIYFGEGSWLTVV.